The clone carrying this T cell receptor beta chain has a count of ten or more. According to the study, TCR beta libraries were built with iRepertoire HTBI primers and CDR3-region Arm-PCR. TCRdb processed the multiplex PCR reads anew with MiXCR; each CDR3 protein has one entry. Among about 530,000 distinct CDR3 sequences listed, about 15% were seen once. The data derive from a study of regulatory T cells in long-lasting Graves disease. Documented time point: newly diagnosed GD, antithyroid drugs for less than 3 months. Making the TCR library involved RNA that had been extracted from PBMCs. This CDR3 has 14 residues. Trimming cost V 1 base and J 5 bases, with 11 bases left between them. Germline V CDR1 and CDR2: LGHDT, YNNKEL (reference sequence). This sample was also put to use in a study of T cells in Graves' hyperthyroidism and ophthalmopathy.

The specimen was peripheral blood mononuclear cells (PBMCs), collected at new diagnosis, from a patient treated with antithyroid drugs. This receptor was obtained from a woman aged 40 to 65 with Graves disease. This chain joins TRBV3-1 and TRBJ1-2; D uncertain. Written as DNA, the CDR3 is TGTGCCAGCAGCCAAGCCCCCGATAGTTATGGCTACACCTTC. Amino acid sequence: CASSQAPDSYGYTF.